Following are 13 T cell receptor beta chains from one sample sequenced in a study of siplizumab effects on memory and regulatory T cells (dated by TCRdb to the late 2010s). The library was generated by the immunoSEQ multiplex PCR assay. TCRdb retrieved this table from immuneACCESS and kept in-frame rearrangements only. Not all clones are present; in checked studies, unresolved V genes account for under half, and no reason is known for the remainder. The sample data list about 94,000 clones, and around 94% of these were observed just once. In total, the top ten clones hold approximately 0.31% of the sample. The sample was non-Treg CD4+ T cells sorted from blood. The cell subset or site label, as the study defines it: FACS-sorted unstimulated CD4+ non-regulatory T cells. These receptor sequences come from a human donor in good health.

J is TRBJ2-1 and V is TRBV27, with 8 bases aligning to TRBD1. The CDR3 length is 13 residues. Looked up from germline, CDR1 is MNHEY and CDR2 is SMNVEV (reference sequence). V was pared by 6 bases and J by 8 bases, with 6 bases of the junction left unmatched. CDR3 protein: CASRIQTGDEQFF. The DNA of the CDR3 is TGTGCCAGCAGGATTCAGACAGGGGATGAGCAGTTCTTC.

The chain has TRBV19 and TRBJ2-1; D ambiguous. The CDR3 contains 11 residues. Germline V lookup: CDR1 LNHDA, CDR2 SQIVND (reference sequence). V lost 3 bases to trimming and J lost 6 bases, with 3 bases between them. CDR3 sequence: CASSIFNEQFF. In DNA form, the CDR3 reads TGTGCCAGTAGTATTTTCAATGAGCAGTTCTTC.

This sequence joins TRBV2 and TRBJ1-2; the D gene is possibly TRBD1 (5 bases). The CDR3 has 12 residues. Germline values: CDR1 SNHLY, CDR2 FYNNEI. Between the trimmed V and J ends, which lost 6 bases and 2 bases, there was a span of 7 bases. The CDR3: CASRRDNYGYTF. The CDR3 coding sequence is TGTGCCAGCAGGCGGGACAACTATGGCTACACCTTC.

The CDR3 is CASSQDPGISYEQYF. CDR3 nucleotide sequence: TGCGCCAGCAGCCAAGACCCGGGAATCTCCTACGAGCAGTACTTC. The V call is TRBV4-1, the J call TRBJ2-7; a weak D match, TRBD2 (5 bases). Trimming took off 0 bases at V and 0 bases at J, with 9 bases between the two ends. Per germline, CDR1 MGHRA and CDR2 YSYEKL. The CDR3 runs to 15 residues.

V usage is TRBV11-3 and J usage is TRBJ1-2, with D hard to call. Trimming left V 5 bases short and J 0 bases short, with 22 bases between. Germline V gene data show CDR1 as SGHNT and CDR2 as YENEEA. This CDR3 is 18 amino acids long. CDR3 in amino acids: CASSGNTTPDISNYGYTF. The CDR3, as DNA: TGTGCCAGCAGCGGAAACACAACCCCGGATATTTCTAACTATGGCTACACCTTC.

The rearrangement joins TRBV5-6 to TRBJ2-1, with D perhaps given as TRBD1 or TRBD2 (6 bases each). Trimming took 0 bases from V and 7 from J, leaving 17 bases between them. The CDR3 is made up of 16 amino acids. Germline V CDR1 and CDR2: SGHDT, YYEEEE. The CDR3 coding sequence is TGTGCCAGCAGCTTGGTAGGGTGGGGGGCACCAAATGAGCAGTTCTTC. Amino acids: CASSLVGWGAPNEQFF.

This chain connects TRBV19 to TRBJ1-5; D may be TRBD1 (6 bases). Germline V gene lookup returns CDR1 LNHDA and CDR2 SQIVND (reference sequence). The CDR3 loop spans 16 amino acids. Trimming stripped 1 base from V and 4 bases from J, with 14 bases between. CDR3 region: CASSIGTTGWNQPQHF. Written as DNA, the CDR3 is TGTGCCAGTAGTATAGGTACTACAGGGTGGAATCAGCCCCAGCATTTT.

The CDR3 DNA reads as TGTGCCAGCAGTTACCTACGCTCGCACTACGAGCAGTACTTC. This codes for CASSYLRSHYEQYF. The rearrangement links TRBV6-6 to TRBJ2-7; D not resolved. V was trimmed by 2 bases and J by 3 bases, leaving 11 bases between them. Germline V gene sequence: CDR1 MNHNY, CDR2 SVGAGI (reference sequence). There are 14 residues in the CDR3.

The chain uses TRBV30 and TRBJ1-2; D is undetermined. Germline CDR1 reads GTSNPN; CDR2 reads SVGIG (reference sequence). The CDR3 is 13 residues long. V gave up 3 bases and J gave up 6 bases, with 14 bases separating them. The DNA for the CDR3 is TGTGCCTGGAGAAACACCGGCCTACATGGCTACACCTTC. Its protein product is CAWRNTGLHGYTF.

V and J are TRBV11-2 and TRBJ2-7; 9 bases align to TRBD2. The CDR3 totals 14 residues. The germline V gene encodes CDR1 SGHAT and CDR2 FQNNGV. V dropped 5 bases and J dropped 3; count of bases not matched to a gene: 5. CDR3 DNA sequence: TGTGCCAGCAGCGGGCGGGGGGGCTACTACGAGCAGTACTTC. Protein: CASSGRGGYYEQYF.

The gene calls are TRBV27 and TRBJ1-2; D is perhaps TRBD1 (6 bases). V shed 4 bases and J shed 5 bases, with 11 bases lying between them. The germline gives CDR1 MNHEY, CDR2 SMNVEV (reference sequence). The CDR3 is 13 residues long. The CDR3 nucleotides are TGTGCCAGCAGTTCGGGGGGCGTATATGGCTACACCTTC. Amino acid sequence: CASSSGGVYGYTF.

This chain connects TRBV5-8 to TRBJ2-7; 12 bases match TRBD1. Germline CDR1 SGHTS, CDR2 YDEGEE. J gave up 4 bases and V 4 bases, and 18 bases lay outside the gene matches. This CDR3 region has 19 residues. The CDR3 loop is CASSVPGTGGHRRSYEQYF. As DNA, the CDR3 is TGTGCCAGCAGCGTACCCGGGACAGGGGGCCACCGTAGGTCTTACGAGCAGTACTTC.

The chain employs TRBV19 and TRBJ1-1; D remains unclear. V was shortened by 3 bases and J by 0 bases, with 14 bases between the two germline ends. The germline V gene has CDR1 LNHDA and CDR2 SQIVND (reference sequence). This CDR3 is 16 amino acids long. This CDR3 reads CASSIRWSPVNTEAFF. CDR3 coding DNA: TGTGCCAGTAGTATCCGGTGGAGCCCAGTGAACACTGAAGCTTTCTTT.